The entry below describes one TCR beta chain. Unique molecular identifiers were incorporated when the TCRbeta library was constructed. TCRdb re-called the PCR reads through MiXCR, storing one row per CDR3 protein. The sample has a few hundred thousand distinct CDR3 sequences, roughly 22% seen once. This sample stems from a study of T-cell reconstitution after alpha-beta-depleted transplantation in children. V was clipped by 1 base and J by 3 bases, with 15 bases between them. CDR3 size: 17 residues. CDR1 is LNHNV, CDR2 YYDKDF, per germline (reference sequence). The V call is TRBV15, the J call TRBJ1-4; D gene uncertain. The TCR comes from a human donor who donated a stem cell graft to a child with acute myeloid leukemia. Specimen: PBMCs from the stem cell graft donor, collected from the stem cell graft. The CDR3 nucleotides are TGTGCCACCAGCAGAGGCTCTATTCGCACCCCTAATGAAAAACTGTTTTTT. It translates to CATSRGSIRTPNEKLFF.